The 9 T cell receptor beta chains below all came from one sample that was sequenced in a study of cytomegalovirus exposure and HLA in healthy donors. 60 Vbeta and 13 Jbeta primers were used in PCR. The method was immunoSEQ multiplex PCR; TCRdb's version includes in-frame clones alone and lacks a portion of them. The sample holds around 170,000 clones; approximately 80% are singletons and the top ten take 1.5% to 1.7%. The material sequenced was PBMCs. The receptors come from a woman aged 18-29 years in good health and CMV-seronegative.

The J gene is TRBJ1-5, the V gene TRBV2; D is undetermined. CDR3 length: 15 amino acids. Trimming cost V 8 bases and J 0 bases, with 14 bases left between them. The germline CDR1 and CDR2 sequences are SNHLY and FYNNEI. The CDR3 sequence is CASCPGLNSNQPQHF. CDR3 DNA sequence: TGTGCCAGCTGCCCGGGTCTGAATAGCAATCAGCCCCAGCATTTT.

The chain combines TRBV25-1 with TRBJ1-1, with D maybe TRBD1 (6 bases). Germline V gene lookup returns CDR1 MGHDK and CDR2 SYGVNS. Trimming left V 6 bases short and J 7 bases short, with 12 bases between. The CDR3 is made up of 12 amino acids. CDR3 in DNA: TGTGCCAGCAGACAGGGACATGATGAAGCTTTCTTT. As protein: CASRQGHDEAFF.

The CDR3 sequence: CAWSTPFGAIYDKNIQYF. CDR3 nucleotides: TGTGCCTGGAGTACACCCTTCGGAGCCATTTATGACAAAAACATTCAGTACTTC. The chain combines TRBV30 with TRBJ2-4; D unclear. Trimming took off 2 bases at V and 3 bases at J, with 23 bases between the two ends. Germline CDR1 GTSNPN, CDR2 SVGIG (reference sequence). The CDR3 is 18 amino acids.

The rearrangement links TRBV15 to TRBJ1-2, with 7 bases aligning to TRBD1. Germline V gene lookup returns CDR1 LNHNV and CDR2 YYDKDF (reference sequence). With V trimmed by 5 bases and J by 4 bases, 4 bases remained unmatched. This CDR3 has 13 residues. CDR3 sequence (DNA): TGTGCCACCAGCCGGGACAGTGCCTATGGCTACACCTTC. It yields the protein CATSRDSAYGYTF.

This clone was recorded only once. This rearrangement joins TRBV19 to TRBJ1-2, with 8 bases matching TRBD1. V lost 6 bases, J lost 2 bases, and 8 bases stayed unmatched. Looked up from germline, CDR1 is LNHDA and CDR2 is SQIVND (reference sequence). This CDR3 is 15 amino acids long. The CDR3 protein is CASRTQGAQNYGYTF. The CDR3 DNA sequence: TGTGCCAGTAGGACTCAGGGGGCGCAAAACTATGGCTACACCTTC.

CDR3 region: CASSGHRGGIEAFF. The CDR3 nucleotides are TGTGCCAGCAGTGGCCACAGGGGTGGAATTGAAGCTTTCTTT. V gene TRBV28 combines with J gene TRBJ1-1; 7 nucleotides agree with TRBD1. Germline lookup yields CDR1 MDHEN and CDR2 SYDVKM. The V gene end was trimmed by 5 bases and the J gene end by 7 bases; junction bases not matched to a gene: 10. This CDR3 is 14 amino acids long.

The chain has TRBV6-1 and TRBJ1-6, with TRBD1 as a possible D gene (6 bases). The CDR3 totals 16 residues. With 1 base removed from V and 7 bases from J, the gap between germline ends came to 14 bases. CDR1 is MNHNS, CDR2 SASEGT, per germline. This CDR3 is CASSEVAWTVNSPLHF. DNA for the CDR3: TGTGCCAGCAGTGAAGTCGCGTGGACAGTCAATTCACCCCTCCACTTT.

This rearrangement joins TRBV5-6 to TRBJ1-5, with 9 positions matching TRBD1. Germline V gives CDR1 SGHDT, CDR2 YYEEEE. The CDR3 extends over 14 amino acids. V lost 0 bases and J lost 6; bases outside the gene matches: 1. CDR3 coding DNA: TGTGCCAGCAGCTTGGGACAGGGGGGTCAGCCCCAGCATTTT. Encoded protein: CASSLGQGGQPQHF.

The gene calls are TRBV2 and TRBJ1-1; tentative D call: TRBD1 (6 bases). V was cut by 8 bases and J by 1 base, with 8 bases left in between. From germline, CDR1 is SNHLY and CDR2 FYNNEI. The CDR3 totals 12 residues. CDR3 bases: TGTGCCAGCGGACAGCAGAACACTGAAGCTTTCTTT. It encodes CASGQQNTEAFF.